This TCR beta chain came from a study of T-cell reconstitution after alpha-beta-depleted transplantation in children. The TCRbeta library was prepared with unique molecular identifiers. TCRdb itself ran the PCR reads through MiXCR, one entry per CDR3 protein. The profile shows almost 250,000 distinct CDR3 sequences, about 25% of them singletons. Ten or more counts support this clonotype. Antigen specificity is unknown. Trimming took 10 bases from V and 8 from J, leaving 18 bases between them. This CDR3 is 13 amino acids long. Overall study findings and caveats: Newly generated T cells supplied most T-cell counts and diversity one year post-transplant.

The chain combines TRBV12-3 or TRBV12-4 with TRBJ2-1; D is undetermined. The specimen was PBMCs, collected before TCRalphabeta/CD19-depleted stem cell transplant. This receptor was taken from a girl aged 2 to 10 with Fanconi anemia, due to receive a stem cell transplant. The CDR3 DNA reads TGTGCCACTACCCGGAGAGGTCGCTATGAGCAGTTCTTC. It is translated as CATTRRGRYEQFF.